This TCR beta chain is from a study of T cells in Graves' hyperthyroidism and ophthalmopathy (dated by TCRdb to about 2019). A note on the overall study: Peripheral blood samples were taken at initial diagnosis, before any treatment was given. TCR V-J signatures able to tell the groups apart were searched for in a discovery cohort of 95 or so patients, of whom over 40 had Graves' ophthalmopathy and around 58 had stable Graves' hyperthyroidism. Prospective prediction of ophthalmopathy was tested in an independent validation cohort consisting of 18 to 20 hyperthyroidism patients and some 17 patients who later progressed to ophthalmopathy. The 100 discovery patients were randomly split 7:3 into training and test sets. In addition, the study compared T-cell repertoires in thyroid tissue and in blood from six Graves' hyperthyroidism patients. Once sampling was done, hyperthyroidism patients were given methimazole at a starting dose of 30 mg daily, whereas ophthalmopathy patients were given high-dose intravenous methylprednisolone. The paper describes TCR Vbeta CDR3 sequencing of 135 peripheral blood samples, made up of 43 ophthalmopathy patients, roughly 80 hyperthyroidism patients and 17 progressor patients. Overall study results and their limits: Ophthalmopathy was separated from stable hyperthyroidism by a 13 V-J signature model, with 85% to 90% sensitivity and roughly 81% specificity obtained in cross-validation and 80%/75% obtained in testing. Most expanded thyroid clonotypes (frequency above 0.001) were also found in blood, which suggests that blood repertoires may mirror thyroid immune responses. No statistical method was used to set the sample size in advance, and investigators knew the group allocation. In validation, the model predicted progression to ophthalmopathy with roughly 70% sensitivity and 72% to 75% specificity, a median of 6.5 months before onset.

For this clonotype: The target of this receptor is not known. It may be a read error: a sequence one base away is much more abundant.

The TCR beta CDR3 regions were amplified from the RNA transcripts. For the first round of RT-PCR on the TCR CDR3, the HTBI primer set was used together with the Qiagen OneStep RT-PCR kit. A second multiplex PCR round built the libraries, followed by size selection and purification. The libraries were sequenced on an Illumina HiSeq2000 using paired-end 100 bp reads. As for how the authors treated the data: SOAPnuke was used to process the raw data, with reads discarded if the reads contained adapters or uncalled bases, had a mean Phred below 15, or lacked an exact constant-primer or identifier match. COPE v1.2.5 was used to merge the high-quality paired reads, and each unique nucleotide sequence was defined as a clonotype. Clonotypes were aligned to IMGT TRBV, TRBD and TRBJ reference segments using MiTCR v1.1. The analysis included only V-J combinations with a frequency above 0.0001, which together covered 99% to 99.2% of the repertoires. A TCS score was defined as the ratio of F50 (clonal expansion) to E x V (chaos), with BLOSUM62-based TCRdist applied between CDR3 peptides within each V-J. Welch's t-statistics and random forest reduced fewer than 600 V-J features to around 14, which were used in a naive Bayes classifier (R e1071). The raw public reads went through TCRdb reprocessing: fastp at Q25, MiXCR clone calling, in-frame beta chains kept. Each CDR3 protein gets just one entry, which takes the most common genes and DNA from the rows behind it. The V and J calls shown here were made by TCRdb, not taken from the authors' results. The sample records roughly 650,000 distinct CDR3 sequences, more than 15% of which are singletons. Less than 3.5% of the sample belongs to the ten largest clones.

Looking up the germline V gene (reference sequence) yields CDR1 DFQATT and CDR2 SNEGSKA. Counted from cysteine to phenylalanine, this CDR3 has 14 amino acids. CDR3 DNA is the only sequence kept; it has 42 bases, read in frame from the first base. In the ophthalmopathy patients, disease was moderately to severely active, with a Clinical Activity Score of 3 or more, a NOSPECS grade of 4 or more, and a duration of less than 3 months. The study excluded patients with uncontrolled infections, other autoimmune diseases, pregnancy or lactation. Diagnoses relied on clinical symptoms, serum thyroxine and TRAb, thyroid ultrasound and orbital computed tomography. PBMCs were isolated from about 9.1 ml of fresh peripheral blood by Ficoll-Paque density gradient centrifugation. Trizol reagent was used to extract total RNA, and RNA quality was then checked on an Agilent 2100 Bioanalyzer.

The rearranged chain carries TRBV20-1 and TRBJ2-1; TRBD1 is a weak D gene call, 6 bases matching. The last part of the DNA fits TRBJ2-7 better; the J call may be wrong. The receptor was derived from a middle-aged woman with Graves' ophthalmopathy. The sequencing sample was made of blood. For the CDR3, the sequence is CSARDQGSINEQYF. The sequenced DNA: TGCAGTGCTAGAGATCAGGGGTCCATCAATGAGCAGTACTTC.